A selection of T cell receptor beta chains follows, all from one sample in a study of radiotherapy plus CTLA-4 blockade in lung cancer. Method: immunoSEQ multiplex PCR; TCRdb's copy keeps in-frame clones and lacks some. The sample records 120,000 or so clones, about 77% being singletons. The material was peripheral blood, obtained from a patient treated with radiotherapy plus ipilimumab. All receptors derive from a human donor with non-small cell lung cancer who had a partial response to radiotherapy plus ipilimumab. CDR3s include the opening cysteine and the closing phenylalanine or tryptophan. A D gene is named only where the DNA matches it firmly. Clone size is shown for a subset of rows, as once, few, many or a class of expanded clone.

size: -; length: 14; J: TRBJ1-4; D: TRBD1; V: TRBV6-6; DNA: TGTGCCAGCAGCCCTGTACAGGGGGCTGAAAAACTGTTTTTT; CDR3: CASSPVQGAEKLFF
size: -; length: 13; J: TRBJ1-2; D: -; V: TRBV7-2; DNA: TGTGCCAGCAGCTCTACAGGGCTCTATGGCTACACCTTC; CDR3: CASSSTGLYGYTF
size: -; length: 16; J: TRBJ2-7; D: TRBD1; V: TRBV15; DNA: TGTGCCACCAGCAGAGGGGCAGGGGGCAGTCCCTACGAGCAGTACTTC; CDR3: CATSRGAGGSPYEQYF
size: -; length: 11; J: TRBJ1-1; D: -; V: TRBV9; DNA: TGTGCCAGCAGCGCCCGGACAGCGCCTTTCTTT; CDR3: CASSARTAPFF
size: -; length: 14; J: TRBJ1-6; D: -; V: TRBV7-9; DNA: TGTGCCAGCAGCTTAGCGTCAGGGAATTCACCCCTCCACTTT; CDR3: CASSLASGNSPLHF
size: -; length: 13; J: TRBJ1-1; D: TRBD1; V: TRBV6-5; DNA: TGTGCCAGCAGTTGGCAGGGGGGCACTGAAGCTTTCTTT; CDR3: CASSWQGGTEAFF
size: -; length: 10; J: TRBJ2-1; D: -; V: TRBV30; DNA: TGTGCCCGGAAAAGCGATGAGCAGTTCTTC; CDR3: CARKSDEQFF
size: -; length: 16; J: TRBJ1-4; D: TRBD1; V: TRBV2; DNA: TGTGCCAGCAGTGAAGGGACAGGGGGCACTAATGAAAAACTGTTTTTT; CDR3: CASSEGTGGTNEKLFF
size: -; length: 14; J: TRBJ1-2; D: -; V: TRBV28; DNA: TGTGCCAGCAGTTTTGAGGGAGAAGACTATGGCTACACCTTC; CDR3: CASSFEGEDYGYTF
size: -; length: 12; J: TRBJ2-2; D: -; V: TRBV28; DNA: TGTGCCAGCAGTCTCCCGGGGGGGGAGCTGTTTTTT; CDR3: CASSLPGGELFF
size: once; length: 14; J: TRBJ1-1; D: -; V: TRBV25-1; DNA: TGTGCCAGCAGTGCTCTAGGGGGTTGGACTGAAGCTTTCTTT; CDR3: CASSALGGWTEAFF
size: -; length: 16; J: TRBJ1-5; D: -; V: TRBV2; DNA: TGTGCCAGCAAGTGGGGCGAGTCGAGGATAGGTCAGCCCCAGCATTTT; CDR3: CASKWGESRIGQPQHF
size: -; length: 15; J: TRBJ2-5; D: -; V: TRBV30; DNA: TGTGCCTGGAGTGCTGACTACCTGTACCAAGAGACCCAGTACTTC; CDR3: CAWSADYLYQETQYF
size: -; length: 13; J: TRBJ1-2; D: -; V: TRBV28; DNA: TGTGCCAGCAACGATCCGGGGGATAGAGGCTACACCTTC; CDR3: CASNDPGDRGYTF
size: -; length: 15; J: TRBJ1-1; D: TRBD1; V: TRBV6-6; DNA: TGTGCCAGCAGGGACCCAACAGGGGAAAGGACTGAAGCTTTCTTT; CDR3: CASRDPTGERTEAFF